This TCR beta chain was recovered during a study of T cells in Graves' hyperthyroidism and ophthalmopathy. Study observations and caveats: Most clonotypes expanded in thyroid above 0.001 were likewise present in blood.

The CDR3 is made up of 16 amino acids. V was cut by 0 bases and J by 5 bases, with 16 bases left in between. Germline loops: CDR1 MNHEY, CDR2 SVGAGI. A note on this clonotype: Its specificity is not known.

Template material for amplifying TCR beta CDR3 regions consisted of RNA transcripts. The HTBI primer set served for first-round RT-PCR of the TCR CDR3. In TCRdb, the multiplex PCR reads were re-called with MiXCR into one record per CDR3 protein. This sample yields about 770,000 distinct CDR3 sequences, of which 18% are seen a single time; approximately 15% belongs to the top ten. When hyperthyroidism was first diagnosed, the blood sample was taken, preceding any ophthalmopathy symptoms. This chain uses TRBV6-5 with TRBJ2-5; a possible D gene is TRBD2 (6 bases). The specimen sequenced was blood. The sequence was collected from a woman aged 45-65 years with Graves' hyperthyroidism that later progressed to Graves' ophthalmopathy. CDR3 region: CASSYSARDGGETQYF. CDR3 coding DNA: TGTGCCAGCAGTTACTCGGCCAGGGATGGGGGGGAGACCCAGTACTTC.